This TCR beta chain was profiled in a study of blood T cell repertoires in COVID-19. Turning to the study itself: Sources were T cells, B-cell-depleted T cells, or PBMCs; the material itself was cDNA or gDNA.

Followed over time, Seattle patients had been enrolled while infection was active. The V gene lost 5 bases and the J gene lost 2 bases, with 13 bases spanning the gap. CDR3 length equals 14 residues. From germline, CDR1 is LGHNA and CDR2 YNFKEQ. In the study's own analysis: Reference gene primer amplification in the assay estimated nucleated cell counts. The protocol was immunoSEQ multiplex PCR, while the TCRdb copy is restricted to in-frame clones and leaves out a portion. The V and J calls and the clone size are those of that table, but D and trimming were determined from the DNA. The table shows over 450,000 clones, with 85% to 90% occurring only once.

This TCR was recovered from a man aged 18 to 29 with COVID-19, enrolled during active disease. The specimen was peripheral blood. The chain couples TRBV4-2 to TRBJ2-7, with D perhaps matching TRBD2 (5 bases). CDR3 residues: CASSSDWGPYEQYF. CDR3 DNA: TGTGCCAGCAGCTCGGACTGGGGTCCCTACGAGCAGTACTTC.